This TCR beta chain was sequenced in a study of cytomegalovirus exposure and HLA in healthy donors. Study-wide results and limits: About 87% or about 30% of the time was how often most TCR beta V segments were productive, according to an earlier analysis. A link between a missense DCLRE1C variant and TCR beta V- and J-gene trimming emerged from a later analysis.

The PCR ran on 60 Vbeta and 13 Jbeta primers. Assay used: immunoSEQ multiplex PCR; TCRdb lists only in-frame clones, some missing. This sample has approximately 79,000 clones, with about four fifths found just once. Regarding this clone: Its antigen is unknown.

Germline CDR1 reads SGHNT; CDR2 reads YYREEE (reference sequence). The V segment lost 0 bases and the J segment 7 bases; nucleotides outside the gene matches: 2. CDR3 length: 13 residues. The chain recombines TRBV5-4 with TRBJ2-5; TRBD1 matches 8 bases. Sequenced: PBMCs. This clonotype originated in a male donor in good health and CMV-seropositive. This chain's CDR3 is CASSLAGGGTQYF. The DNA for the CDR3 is TGTGCCAGCAGCTTGGCAGGGGGCGGGACCCAGTACTTC.